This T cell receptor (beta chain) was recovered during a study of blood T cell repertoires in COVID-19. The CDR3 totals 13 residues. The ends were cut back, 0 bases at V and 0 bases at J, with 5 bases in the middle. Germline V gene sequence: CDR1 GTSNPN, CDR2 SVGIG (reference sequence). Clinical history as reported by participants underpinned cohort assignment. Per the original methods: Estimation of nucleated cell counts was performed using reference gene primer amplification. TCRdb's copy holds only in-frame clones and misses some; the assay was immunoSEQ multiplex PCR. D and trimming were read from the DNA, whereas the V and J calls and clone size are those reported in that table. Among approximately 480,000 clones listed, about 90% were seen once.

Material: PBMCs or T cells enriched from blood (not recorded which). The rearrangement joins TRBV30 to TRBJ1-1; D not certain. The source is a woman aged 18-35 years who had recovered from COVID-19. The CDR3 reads CAWSVQMNTEAFF. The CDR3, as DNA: TGTGCCTGGAGTGTACAGATGAACACTGAAGCTTTCTTT.